These 32 T cell receptor beta chains were sequenced from one sample in a study of shared T cell receptors in the human thymus. Clones were read by immunoSEQ multiplex PCR, and TCRdb kept only the in-frame ones, dropping some. Of 72,000 or so clones listed, around 96% were seen once; the top ten hold around 0.03%. The sequencing input was thymocytes. The origin of the receptors is a human donor.

This chain connects TRBV7-2 to TRBJ2-1, with 10 bases identical to TRBD2. Germline CDR1 reads SGHTA; CDR2 reads FQGNSA. The CDR3 length is 16 residues. V dropped 3 bases and J dropped 13; count of bases not matched to a gene: 15. The CDR3 DNA is TGTGCCAGCAGCTTCCCACGAGCGGGGGGGCTAGGTTTACAGTTCTTC. This encodes CASSFPRAGGLGLQFF.

The chain employs TRBV19 and TRBJ2-5, with D perhaps matching TRBD1 or TRBD2 (6 bases each). The CDR3 spans 16 residues. In germline, CDR1 is LNHDA, CDR2 SQIVND (reference sequence). Trimming removed 1 base at V and 0 bases at J, with 12 bases between. DNA of the CDR3: TGTGCCAGTAGTATAGGGTGCGGGACAAACCAAGAGACCCAGTACTTC. Its translation: CASSIGCGTNQETQYF.

V usage is TRBV9 and J usage is TRBJ2-2, with 11 bases lining up with TRBD2. The CDR3 loop spans 18 amino acids. Germline V CDR1 and CDR2: SGDLS, YYNGEE. Trimming took 2 bases from V and 1 from J; bases not matched to a gene: 7. CDR3 DNA sequence: TGTGCCAGCAGCGTTGGGCTAGCGGGGGGAAAGAACACCGGGGAGCTGTTTTTT. Protein sequence: CASSVGLAGGKNTGELFF.

The chain is built from TRBV28 and TRBJ2-7, with 8 bases matching TRBD1. CDR1 MDHEN and CDR2 SYDVKM come from the germline V gene. The V gene end was trimmed by 2 bases and the J gene end by 6 bases; junction bases not matched to a gene: 3. The CDR3 runs to 13 residues. DNA for the CDR3: TGTGCCAGCAGTTTAGCACAGGGGGGCGAGCAGTACTTC. Translating it yields CASSLAQGGEQYF.

The chain recombines TRBV19 with TRBJ2-3; 7 bases match TRBD1. The CDR3 totals 16 residues. Trimming took 1 base from V and 2 from J; bases not matched to a gene: 6. Germline CDR1 LNHDA, CDR2 SQIVND (reference sequence). Written as DNA, the CDR3 is TGTGCCAGTAGTATAGGGGACAGTATAAACACAGATACGCAGTATTTT. This gives the protein CASSIGDSINTDTQYF.

This chain joins TRBV6-5 and TRBJ2-4; no clear D. The V and J ends lost 0 bases and 0 bases respectively, with 9 bases between them. This CDR3 is built from 16 residues. From germline, CDR1 is MNHEY and CDR2 SVGAGI. DNA of the CDR3: TGTGCCAGCAGTTACTCGAAGGTCCCAGCCAAAAACATTCAGTACTTC. This translates into CASSYSKVPAKNIQYF.

The chain is built from TRBV19 and TRBJ2-3; 9 nucleotides align to TRBD1. The V and J ends lost 2 bases and 2 bases, in that order; junction bases with no gene match: 5. This CDR3 region has 16 residues. In germline, CDR1 is LNHDA, CDR2 SQIVND (reference sequence). CDR3 in amino acids: CASSIWTGAPTDTQYF. The CDR3 region has the DNA TGTGCCAGTAGTATATGGACAGGGGCGCCCACAGATACGCAGTATTTT.

The chain couples TRBV9 to TRBJ2-7; 9 positions match TRBD1. This CDR3 has 17 residues. CDR1 SGDLS and CDR2 YYNGEE come from the germline V gene. V dropped 4 bases and J dropped 3; count of bases not matched to a gene: 14. The CDR3: CASSTRDRVDYYYEQYF. The CDR3 DNA sequence: TGTGCCAGCAGCACCCGGGACAGGGTCGACTACTACTACGAGCAGTACTTC.

The chain employs TRBV5-5 and TRBJ2-5; D call uncertain. CDR1 and CDR2 (germline): SGHKS, YYEKEE (reference sequence). V lost 2 bases and J lost 2, with 19 bases in between. This CDR3 is 17 amino acids long. The CDR3 bases are TGTGCCAGCAGCTTTCTGGCGCGAGGATTAATACAAGAGACCCAGTACTTC. Its translation: CASSFLARGLIQETQYF.

The chain employs TRBV11-1 and TRBJ2-7; tentatively, D is TRBD1 or TRBD2 (7 bases each). CDR1 is SGHAT and CDR2 is FQDESV in the germline V gene (reference sequence). The V end was cut by 2 bases, the J end by 3 bases, with 14 bases between. This CDR3 region has 15 residues. CDR3 sequence (DNA): TGTGCCAGCAGCTTAAAGGGACAGCGGGGCTACGAGCAGTACTTC. The encoded protein is CASSLKGQRGYEQYF.

The chain employs TRBV27 and TRBJ2-7; 7 bases line up with TRBD1. V trimming: 3 bases; J trimming: 1 base; junction bases outside the gene matches: 3. This CDR3 is built from 14 residues. Germline CDR1 and CDR2: MNHEY and SMNVEV (reference sequence). In DNA form, the CDR3 reads TGTGCCAGCAGTTTGACAGGGATGTCCTACGAGCAGTACTTC. Translating it yields CASSLTGMSYEQYF.

This sequence joins TRBV19 and TRBJ1-2; D uncertain. Trimming removed 4 bases at V and 5 bases at J, with 29 bases between. CDR1 LNHDA and CDR2 SQIVND come from the germline V gene (reference sequence). This CDR3 has 19 amino acids. CDR3 region: CASSKGHQRLAPVEYGYTF. Here the CDR3 DNA reads TGTGCCAGTAGTAAAGGTCATCAACGTTTGGCTCCTGTAGAATATGGCTACACCTTC.

This rearrangement joins TRBV5-6 to TRBJ1-6; 12 positions agree with TRBD1. The CDR3 runs 15 residues. Trimming removed 3 bases from V and 10 bases from J; junction bases left unmatched: 5. CDR1 and CDR2 (germline): SGHDT, YYEEEE. Written as DNA, the CDR3 is TGTGCCAGCAGCTCGGCCGGGACAGGGGGCTCACCCCTCCACTTT. Encoded protein: CASSSAGTGGSPLHF.

This chain joins TRBV5-1 and TRBJ1-4; D uncertain. With 1 base removed from V and 7 bases from J, the gap between germline ends came to 20 bases. The CDR3 spans 17 residues. Germline values: CDR1 SGHRS, CDR2 YFSETQ. The DNA of the CDR3 is TGCGCCAGCAGCTTGAATCGGGTCAGATGGGCTGGTGAAAAACTGTTTTTT. It encodes CASSLNRVRWAGEKLFF.

The chain carries TRBV5-5 and TRBJ2-5; 8 bases are shared with TRBD1. Germline V gives CDR1 SGHKS, CDR2 YYEKEE (reference sequence). The CDR3 extends over 14 amino acids. V lost 6 bases and J lost 2; bases outside the gene matches: 6. The CDR3 coding sequence is TGTGCCAGCAACGATTACAGGGGGCAAGAGACCCAGTACTTC. Protein product: CASNDYRGQETQYF.

V gene TRBV15 combines with J gene TRBJ1-1; D is possibly TRBD1 (6 bases). CDR1 and CDR2 from the germline V gene are LNHNV and YYDKDF (reference sequence). The V end lost 5 bases, the J end lost 1 base, and 17 bases lay between the germline ends. The length of the CDR3 is 16 residues. The CDR3 coding sequence is TGTGCCACCAGCGAGAAGGCGACAGGACCGAACACTGAAGCTTTCTTT. Its translation: CATSEKATGPNTEAFF.

The CDR3 DNA reads as TGTGCCACCCAGATACGGGACAGTTTAGGCGAGCAGTACTTC. Its protein is CATQIRDSLGEQYF. V gene TRBV25-1 combines with J gene TRBJ2-7; TRBD1 matches at 7 bases. The CDR3 extends over 14 amino acids. Germline V lookup: CDR1 MGHDK, CDR2 SYGVNS. The V gene end was trimmed by 10 bases and the J gene end by 6 bases; junction bases not matched to a gene: 15.

The rearrangement joins TRBV19 to TRBJ1-1, with D unclear. CDR3 length equals 13 residues. The germline CDR1 and CDR2 sequences are LNHDA and SQIVND (reference sequence). V lost 6 bases and J lost 1, with 9 bases in between. The CDR3 spells CASRSEGNTEAFF. Written as DNA, the CDR3 is TGTGCCAGTAGGTCGGAAGGGAACACTGAAGCTTTCTTT. Full variable domain (outside the CDR3, taken from reference TRBV19 and TRBJ1-1): DGGITQSPKYLFRKEGQNVTLSCEQNLNHDAMYWYRQDPGQGLRLIYYSQIVNDFQKGDIAEGYSVSREKKESFPLTVTSAQKNPTAFYLCASRSEGNTEAFFGQGTRLTVV.

V is TRBV6-5 and J is TRBJ2-1; no clear D. Trimming removed 2 bases at V and 0 bases at J, with 8 bases between. This CDR3 spans 15 amino acids. Germline assignment: CDR1 MNHEY and CDR2 SVGAGI. CDR3 bases: TGTGCCAGCAGTTACGGGTGGGGCTCCTACAATGAGCAGTTCTTC. Its protein product is CASSYGWGSYNEQFF.

CDR3 sequence: CASSADRGCEQYF. The DNA for the CDR3 is TGTGCCAGCAGCGCCGACAGGGGTTGCGAGCAGTACTTC. This chain links TRBV7-9 with TRBJ2-7, with 8 positions matching TRBD1. V was clipped by 5 bases and J by 6 bases; unmatched bases: 6. This CDR3 is built from 13 residues. Germline assignment: CDR1 SEHNR and CDR2 FQNEAQ (reference sequence).

This sequence joins TRBV4-3 and TRBJ1-6; no definite D call. CDR1 is LGHNA, CDR2 YSLEER, per germline. The CDR3 extends over 15 amino acids. Trimming took off 0 bases at V and 7 bases at J, with 10 bases between the two ends. CDR3 sequence reads: CASSQDTIGNSPLHF. CDR3 in DNA: TGCGCCAGCAGCCAAGATACTATCGGGAATTCACCCCTCCACTTT.

The chain combines TRBV18 with TRBJ1-1; possibly TRBD1 for D (5 bases). This CDR3 has 15 amino acids. Trimming cost V 1 base and J 5 bases, with 14 bases left between them. CDR1 and CDR2 from the germline V gene are KGHSH and LQKENI. Written as DNA, the CDR3 is TGTGCCAGCTCACCACTTGCAGGGAAGGGAACTGAAGCTTTCTTT. Translating gives CASSPLAGKGTEAFF.

The rearrangement links TRBV4-3 to TRBJ2-5; 16 bases agree with TRBD2. The V gene end was trimmed by 0 bases and the J gene end by 5 bases; junction bases not matched to a gene: 18. Germline CDR1 is LGHNA and CDR2 is YSLEER. The CDR3 runs to 22 residues. The CDR3 sequence: CASSQEPIKPGLAGGLVETQYF. The CDR3 DNA reads TGCGCCAGCAGCCAAGAGCCTATCAAACCGGGACTAGCGGGGGGGCTGGTCGAGACCCAGTACTTC.

This clone appeared a single time. The J gene is TRBJ2-1, the V gene TRBV7-2; TRBD2 is a possible D gene (5 bases). CDR1 and CDR2 (germline): SGHTA, FQGNSA. V shed 5 bases and J shed 2 bases, with 19 bases lying between them. CDR3 size: 17 residues. CDR3 DNA: TGTGCCAGCAGCGTGGACTTTAGGGTTCAAGCCTACAATGAGCAGTTCTTC. Protein sequence: CASSVDFRVQAYNEQFF.

The chain uses TRBV5-1 and TRBJ2-1, with 14 bases matching TRBD2. This CDR3 comprises 18 residues. Germline CDR1 is SGHRS and CDR2 is YFSETQ. The V and J ends lost 4 bases and 6 bases, in that order; junction bases with no gene match: 12. In DNA form, the CDR3 reads TGCGCCAGCAGCCGTCCCGGGACTAGCGGGGGAAGTCCCAATGAGCAGTTCTTC. As protein: CASSRPGTSGGSPNEQFF.

A single count supports this clone. The V call is TRBV7-2, the J call TRBJ2-7; TRBD1 agrees at 7 bases. The CDR3 is made up of 14 amino acids. J gave up 2 bases and V 3 bases, and 4 bases lay outside the gene matches. The germline CDR1 and CDR2 sequences are SGHTA and FQGNSA. Here the CDR3 DNA reads TGTGCCAGCAGCTTCCTGGACAGGCCCTACGAGCAGTACTTC. Protein sequence: CASSFLDRPYEQYF.

The CDR3 reads CASSFTTRGSQVNTEAFF. The CDR3 DNA reads TGTGCCAGCAGCTTCACCACCAGAGGGTCACAAGTCAACACTGAAGCTTTCTTT. The V and J genes are TRBV7-9 and TRBJ1-1; D is unresolved. This CDR3 is 18 amino acids long. The ends were cut back, 3 bases at V and 2 bases at J, with 22 bases in the middle. CDR1 SEHNR and CDR2 FQNEAQ come from the germline V gene (reference sequence).

The rearrangement links TRBV11-2 to TRBJ1-1; maybe TRBD1 (5 bases). Germline V gene data show CDR1 as SGHAT and CDR2 as FQNNGV. V was shortened by 5 bases and J by 4 bases, with 20 bases between the two germline ends. The CDR3 runs to 16 residues. The CDR3 is CASSAREQVRITEAFF. CDR3 bases: TGTGCCAGCAGCGCACGCGAACAGGTGCGGATCACTGAAGCTTTCTTT. Supplemented by reference TRBV11-2 and TRBJ1-1, the full variable domain reads EAGVAQSPRYKIIEKRQSVAFWCNPISGHATLYWYQQILGQGPKLLIQFQNNGVVDDSQLPKDRFSAERLKGVDSTLKIQPAKLEDSAVYLCASSAREQVRITEAFFGQGTRLTVV.

The rearrangement uses TRBV20-1 and TRBJ1-2; no reliable D call. Germline lookup yields CDR1 DFQATT and CDR2 SNEGSKA (reference sequence). CDR3 length: 9 residues. The V gene lost 3 bases and the J gene lost 9 bases, with 5 bases spanning the gap. The CDR3 region is CSASRSYTF. CDR3 nucleotides: TGCAGTGCTAGCAGGAGCTACACCTTC.

V and J are TRBV2 and TRBJ1-5, with TRBD1 matching 10 bases. Germline CDR1 reads SNHLY; CDR2 reads FYNNEI. Unmatched junction bases numbered 8, after V lost 6 bases and J lost 3 bases. CDR3 length: 16 residues. Here the CDR3 DNA reads TGTGCCAGCAGCGAGGGGACAGGGGCCTACAATCAGCCCCAGCATTTT. Amino acids: CASSEGTGAYNQPQHF.

The chain carries TRBV28 and TRBJ1-1, with D unclear. Germline-derived CDR1 and CDR2 are MDHEN and SYDVKM. The CDR3 consists of 14 residues. V was shortened by 3 bases and J by 1 base, with 9 bases between the two germline ends. CDR3 residues: CASSFARTNTEAFF. The CDR3 region has the DNA TGTGCCAGCAGTTTCGCCAGGACGAACACTGAAGCTTTCTTT.

In its sample, this clone was seen once. The chain links TRBV7-2 to TRBJ2-6; TRBD1 or TRBD2 may be the D gene (5 bases each). CDR3 length equals 18 residues. Trimming removed 1 base from V and 1 base from J, with 14 bases in between. Germline V gene data show CDR1 as SGHTA and CDR2 as FQGNSA. As DNA, the CDR3 is TGTGCCAGCAGCTTAGACAGGCTCCCGGGGTCTGGGGCCAACGTCCTGACTTTC. Translated: CASSLDRLPGSGANVLTF.